These 26 T cell receptor beta chains share one sample of origin, sequenced in a study of neurological immune-mediated disorders. In TCRdb, the 5' RACE reads were re-called with MiXCR into one record per CDR3 protein. This sample has around 20,000 distinct CDR3 sequences, with roughly a quarter found just once. Input material: PBMCs. Receptors were obtained from a man over 45 with HTLV-1-associated myelopathy (HAM/TSP).

This chain links TRBV5-6 with TRBJ2-7, with 8 bases aligning to TRBD1. The CDR3 extends over 14 amino acids. The germline V gene has CDR1 SGHDT and CDR2 YYEEEE. The junction had 10 bases not matched to a gene; V was cut back by 7 bases and J by 4 bases. In nucleotides, the CDR3 is TGTGCCAGCTTTACGACAGGGGTCCTTTACGAGCAGTACTTC. It is translated as CASFTTGVLYEQYF.

In this sample, this clonotype turned up many times. The chain has TRBV7-9 and TRBJ1-1; 8 positions match TRBD1. This CDR3 is built from 13 residues. Looked up from germline, CDR1 is SEHNR and CDR2 is FQNEAQ (reference sequence). J was trimmed by 5 bases and V by 5 bases; bases with no gene match: 4. This CDR3 reads CASSPDRVTEAFF. The CDR3 coding sequence is TGTGCCAGCAGCCCGGACAGGGTAACTGAAGCTTTCTTT.

Many counts were recorded for this clonotype. V gene TRBV19 combines with J gene TRBJ1-1; D is uncertain. From germline, CDR1 is LNHDA and CDR2 SQIVND (reference sequence). CDR3 length: 12 amino acids. V was clipped by 1 base and J by 0 bases, with 0 bases between them. The CDR3 DNA follows: TGTGCCAGTAGTATAGTGAACACTGAAGCTTTCTTT. Translating it yields CASSIVNTEAFF.

This chain joins TRBV5-1 and TRBJ2-1; D might be TRBD1 (5 bases). With the DNA end fitting TRBJ2-7 better, the J assignment may be wrong. CDR3 length: 13 amino acids. Germline V gene sequence: CDR1 SGHRS, CDR2 YFSETQ. CDR3 DNA: TGCGCCAGCAGCATCACGACAGAACGCGAGCAGTACTTC. This codes for CASSITTEREQYF.

This clonotype was counted between two and nine times. The J gene is TRBJ2-3, the V gene TRBV20-1, with TRBD2 matching over 8 bases. Germline assignment: CDR1 DFQATT and CDR2 SNEGSKA (reference sequence). V trimming: 6 bases; J trimming: 3 bases; junction bases outside the gene matches: 8. This CDR3 is 14 amino acids long. The CDR3 DNA reads TGCAGTGCAACGGGACTAGGAGTGACAGATACGCAGTATTTT. Its translation: CSATGLGVTDTQYF.

This clonotype was counted at least ten times. This chain uses TRBV20-1 with TRBJ2-7; possible D gene TRBD1, 6 bases. Trimming pared 6 bases from V and 3 bases from J, leaving 15 bases between. Germline V gene data show CDR1 as DFQATT and CDR2 as SNEGSKA (reference sequence). The CDR3 totals 13 residues. Here the CDR3 DNA reads TGCAGTGCCCAACTCAGGGGCTTCTACGAGCAGTACTTC. Its translation: CSAQLRGFYEQYF.

This clonotype is medium-sized in the sample. V usage is TRBV24-1 and J usage is TRBJ2-1, with 9 bases matching TRBD2. In germline, CDR1 is KGHDR, CDR2 SFDVKD. The CDR3 is 14 residues long. J gave up 5 bases and V 6 bases, and 4 bases lay outside the gene matches. This chain's CDR3 is CATSRASGNNEQFF. The CDR3 coding sequence is TGTGCCACCAGTAGGGCTAGCGGGAACAATGAGCAGTTCTTC.

The chain has TRBV18 and TRBJ2-3; the D gene could be TRBD1 or TRBD2 (6 bases each). The CDR3 contains 15 residues. Trimming removed 5 bases at V and 3 bases at J, with 15 bases between. Germline V gene lookup returns CDR1 KGHSH and CDR2 LQKENI. CDR3 bases: TGTGCCAGCTCAAGAGGGGGGATCGGTACAGATACGCAGTATTTT. This translates into CASSRGGIGTDTQYF. The variable domain in full, completed from reference TRBV18 and TRBJ2-3, reads NAGVMQNPRHLVRRRGQEARLRCSPMKGHSHVYWYRQLPEEGLKFMVYLQKENIIDESGMPKERFSAEFPKEGPSILRIQQVVRGDSAAYFCASSRGGIGTDTQYFGPGTRLTVL.

This clonotype was seen a few times. V and J are TRBV10-2 and TRBJ1-4; D is perhaps TRBD1 (5 bases). CDR3 length: 13 amino acids. Germline lookup yields CDR1 WSHSY and CDR2 SAAADI. Trimming pared 4 bases from V and 7 bases from J, leaving 10 bases between. CDR3 in amino acids: CASSVRAREKLFF. The CDR3 DNA follows: TGCGCCAGCAGTGTCAGGGCACGTGAAAAACTGTTTTTT.

This clonotype was detected a few times. This CDR3 is CASNTTDSNQPQHF. The CDR3 region has the DNA TGCGCCAGCAACACGACAGACAGCAATCAGCCCCAGCATTTT. The chain links TRBV5-1 to TRBJ1-5; a possible D gene is TRBD1 (5 bases). Per germline, CDR1 SGHRS and CDR2 YFSETQ. CDR3 size: 14 residues. Between the trimmed V and J ends, which lost 6 bases and 1 base, there was a span of 11 bases.

This clonotype was counted between two and nine times. This chain uses TRBV9 with TRBJ2-5; 8 bases agree with TRBD2. Losses at the gene ends were 0 bases for V and 5 bases for J; bases not matched to a gene: 9. The CDR3 sequence is 16 residues long. Germline CDR1 SGDLS, CDR2 YYNGEE. The CDR3 region is CASSVVGRGPSETQYF. The CDR3 bases are TGTGCCAGCAGCGTAGTCGGGAGGGGCCCTTCGGAGACCCAGTACTTC.

About this clonotype itself: An end of the junction differs from the germline gene, which may be a read error. The CDR3 reads CSVGTGSKPENQYF. The CDR3 DNA follows: TGCAGCGTGGGAACAGGGAGCAAACCCGAGAACCAGTACTTC. The chain recombines TRBV29-1 with TRBJ2-5; tentative D call: TRBD1 (6 bases). This CDR3 has 14 residues. Per the germline V gene, CDR1 is SQVTM and CDR2 is ANQGSEA.

This clonotype has a handful of counts. The V and J genes are TRBV24-1 and TRBJ2-5; TRBD2 might be the D (5 bases). CDR3 length: 14 residues. Looked up from germline, CDR1 is KGHDR and CDR2 is SFDVKD. Trimming removed 5 bases from V and 2 bases from J, with 11 bases in between. The CDR3 DNA sequence: TGTGCCACCAGTGGCCCGCGGGTACAAGAGACCCAGTACTTC. Its protein product is CATSGPRVQETQYF.

This clonotype has just a few counts. The chain recombines TRBV28 with TRBJ2-7, with D unresolved. Germline assignment: CDR1 MDHEN and CDR2 SYDVKM. CDR3 size: 11 residues. Trimming removed 4 bases from V and 3 bases from J, with 4 bases in between. CDR3 protein: CASSSDYEQYF. CDR3 sequence (DNA): TGTGCCAGCAGTTCTGACTACGAGCAGTACTTC.

The genes are TRBV24-1 and TRBJ2-7; 10 bases are shared with TRBD1. CDR1 KGHDR and CDR2 SFDVKD come from the germline V gene. The CDR3 length is 15 residues. Trimming removed 5 bases from V and 4 bases from J; junction bases left unmatched: 7. The CDR3 coding sequence is TGTGCCACCAGTGCTGCGGGACAGGGGACTTACGAGCAGTACTTC. It yields the protein CATSAAGQGTYEQYF.

The V and J genes are TRBV12-3 or TRBV12-4 and TRBJ1-4, with D unclear. V was cut by 6 bases and J by 7 bases, with 15 bases left in between. CDR3 length equals 14 residues. The chain's CDR3 is CASRLGLTGEKLFF. CDR3 DNA sequence: TGTGCCAGCAGACTTGGACTTACGGGTGAAAAACTGTTTTTT.

The chain links TRBV15 to TRBJ1-2, with D maybe TRBD1 (5 bases). V lost 6 bases and J lost 0, with 11 bases in between. This CDR3 region has 14 residues. CDR1 and CDR2 (germline): LNHNV, YYDKDF (reference sequence). CDR3 coding DNA: TGTGCCACCAGTATCCGGGGGGCTAACTATGGCTACACCTTC. This codes for CATSIRGANYGYTF.

This clonotype is labeled as medium-sized (0.01 to 0.1%). The chain joins TRBV20-1 to TRBJ2-3, with 8 bases fitting TRBD2. Germline CDR1 reads DFQATT; CDR2 reads SNEGSKA (reference sequence). This CDR3 region has 15 residues. The V gene end was trimmed by 5 bases and the J gene end by 7 bases; junction bases not matched to a gene: 14. The CDR3 DNA is TGCAGTGCTCCCAGGGGCAGCGGGAGACCGAATACGCAGTATTTT. It translates to CSAPRGSGRPNTQYF.

By share, this clonotype counts as medium-sized. This rearrangement joins TRBV9 to TRBJ1-3; weak D call: TRBD1 (6 bases). The length of the CDR3 is 15 residues. Germline values: CDR1 SGDLS, CDR2 YYNGEE. Trimming took 2 bases from V and 3 from J, leaving 12 bases between them. CDR3 DNA: TGTGCCAGCAGCGTCCAGGGGTTATTTGGAAACACCATATATTTT. Encoded protein: CASSVQGLFGNTIYF.

The rearrangement uses TRBV7-2 and TRBJ1-2; unclear D gene. The CDR3 spans 13 residues. V was pared by 0 bases and J by 6 bases, with 8 bases between. The germline gives CDR1 SGHTA, CDR2 FQGNSA. In nucleotides, the CDR3 is TGTGCCAGCAGCTTAGCTCTTAGGGATGGCTACACCTTC. It yields the protein CASSLALRDGYTF.

The chain links TRBV5-6 to TRBJ2-5, with 8 bases matching TRBD2. The germline gives CDR1 SGHDT, CDR2 YYEEEE. There are 18 residues in the CDR3. The V gene end was trimmed by 3 bases and the J gene end by 2 bases; junction bases not matched to a gene: 15. The CDR3 coding sequence is TGTGCCAGCAGCTCCACCGCCTGGGAGCGGGAGACTCAAGAGACCCAGTACTTC. This encodes CASSSTAWERETQETQYF.

This clonotype came up a few times. The chain carries TRBV7-2 and TRBJ1-3; a possible D gene is TRBD1 (6 bases). Germline CDR1 SGHTA, CDR2 FQGNSA. Trimming pared 1 base from V and 4 bases from J, leaving 11 bases between. The CDR3 runs 15 residues. The CDR3 sequence is CASSLVPGEGNTIYF. The CDR3 region has the DNA TGTGCCAGCAGCTTAGTTCCAGGGGAAGGAAACACCATATATTTT.

A few counts support this clonotype. The J gene is TRBJ1-2, the V gene TRBV20-1, with a possible D match to TRBD1 (6 bases). CDR3 size: 14 residues. Trimming removed 3 bases from V and 4 bases from J, with 15 bases in between. CDR1 is DFQATT, CDR2 SNEGSKA, per germline (reference sequence). CDR3: CSASEPGHPYGYTF. The CDR3 DNA reads as TGCAGTGCTAGTGAACCGGGACACCCCTATGGCTACACCTTC.

There are many counts of this clonotype. This rearrangement joins TRBV29-1 to TRBJ1-2; D is uncertain. This CDR3 spans 13 amino acids. Between the trimmed V and J ends, which lost 2 bases and 5 bases, there was a span of 12 bases. The germline gives CDR1 SQVTM, CDR2 ANQGSEA. The CDR3 bases are TGCAGCGTTGAAATGTACTCAGCGTATGGCTACACCTTC. It encodes CSVEMYSAYGYTF.

The chain links TRBV5-1 to TRBJ2-2; 7 bases are a match to TRBD1. V dropped 0 bases and J dropped 4; count of bases not matched to a gene: 6. This CDR3 spans 16 amino acids. Looked up from germline, CDR1 is SGHRS and CDR2 is YFSETQ. Written as DNA, the CDR3 is TGCGCCAGCAGCTTGGCCTTGGGACAGTCCACCGGGGAGCTGTTTTTT. Translated: CASSLALGQSTGELFF.

In this sample, this clonotype is medium-sized. The chain links TRBV4-2 to TRBJ2-3; TRBD2 matches 10 bases. The trim removed 2 bases at V and 6 bases at J, leaving 8 bases unmatched. The CDR3 contains 16 residues. Germline assignment: CDR1 LGHNA and CDR2 YNFKEQ. The DNA for the CDR3 is TGTGCCAGCAGCCAACATTCGGCTAGCGGGAGTGATACGCAGTATTTT. Encoded protein: CASSQHSASGSDTQYF.